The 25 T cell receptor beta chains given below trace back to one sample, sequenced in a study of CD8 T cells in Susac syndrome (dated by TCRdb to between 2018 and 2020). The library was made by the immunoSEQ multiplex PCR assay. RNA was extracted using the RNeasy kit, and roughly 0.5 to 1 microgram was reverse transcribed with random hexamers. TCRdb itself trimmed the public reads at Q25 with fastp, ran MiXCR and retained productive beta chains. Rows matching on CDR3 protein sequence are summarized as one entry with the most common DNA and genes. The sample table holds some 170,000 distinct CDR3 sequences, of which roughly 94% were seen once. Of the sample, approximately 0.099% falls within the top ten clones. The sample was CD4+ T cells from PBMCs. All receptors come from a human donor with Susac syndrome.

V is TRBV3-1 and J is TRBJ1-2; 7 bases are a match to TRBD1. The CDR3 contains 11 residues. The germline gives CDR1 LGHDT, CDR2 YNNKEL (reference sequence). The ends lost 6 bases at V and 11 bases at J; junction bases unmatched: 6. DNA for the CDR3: TGTGCCAGCAGACAGGCAGGGGGATACACCTTC. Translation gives CASRQAGGYTF. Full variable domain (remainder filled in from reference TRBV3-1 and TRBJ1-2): DTAVSQTPKYLVTQMGNDKSIKCEQNLGHDTMYWYKQDSKKFLKIMFSYNNKELIINETVPNRFSPKSPDKAHLNLHINSLELGDSAVYFCASRQAGGYTFGSGTRLTVV.

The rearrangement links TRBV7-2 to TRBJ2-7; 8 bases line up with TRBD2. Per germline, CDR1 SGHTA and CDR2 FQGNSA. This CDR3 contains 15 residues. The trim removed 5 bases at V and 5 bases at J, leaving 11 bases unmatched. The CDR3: CASSLGGLESNEQYF. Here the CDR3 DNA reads TGTGCCAGCAGCCTAGGGGGACTAGAGTCGAACGAGCAGTACTTC.

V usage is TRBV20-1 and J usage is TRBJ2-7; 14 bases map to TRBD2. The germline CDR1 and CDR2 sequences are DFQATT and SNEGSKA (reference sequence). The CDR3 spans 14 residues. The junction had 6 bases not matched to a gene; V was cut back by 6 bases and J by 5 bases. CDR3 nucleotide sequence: TGCAGTGCCACGGGACTAGCGGGAGATCACGAGCAGTACTTC. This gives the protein CSATGLAGDHEQYF.

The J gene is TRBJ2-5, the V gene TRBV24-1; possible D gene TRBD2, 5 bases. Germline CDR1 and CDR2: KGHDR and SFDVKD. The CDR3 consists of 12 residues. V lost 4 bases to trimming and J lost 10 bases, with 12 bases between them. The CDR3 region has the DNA TGTGCCACCAGTGACCCCGCGGGTTACCAGTACTTC. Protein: CATSDPAGYQYF.

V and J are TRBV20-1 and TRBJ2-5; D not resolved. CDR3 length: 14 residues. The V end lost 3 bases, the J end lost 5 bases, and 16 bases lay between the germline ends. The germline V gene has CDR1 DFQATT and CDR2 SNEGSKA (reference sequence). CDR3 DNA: TGCAGTGCTAGCCCTAGGCATTACCTGGAGACCCAGTACTTC. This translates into CSASPRHYLETQYF.

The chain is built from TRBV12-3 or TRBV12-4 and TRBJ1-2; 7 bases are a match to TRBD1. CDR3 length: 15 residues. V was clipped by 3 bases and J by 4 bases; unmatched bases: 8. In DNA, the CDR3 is TGTGCCAGCAGTTTGAAAGGGGGCTTGGTCTATGGCTACACCTTC. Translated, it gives CASSLKGGLVYGYTF.

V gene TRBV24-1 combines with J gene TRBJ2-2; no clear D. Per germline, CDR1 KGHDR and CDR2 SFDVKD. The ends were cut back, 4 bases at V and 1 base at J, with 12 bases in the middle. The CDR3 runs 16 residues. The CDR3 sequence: CATSDPGSLNTGELFF. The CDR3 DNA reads TGTGCCACCAGTGACCCCGGGTCGCTGAACACCGGGGAGCTGTTTTTT.

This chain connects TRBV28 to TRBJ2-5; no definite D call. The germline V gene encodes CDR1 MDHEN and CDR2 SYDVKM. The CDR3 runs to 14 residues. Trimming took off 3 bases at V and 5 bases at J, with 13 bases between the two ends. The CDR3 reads CASSFVGFGETQYF. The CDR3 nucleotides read TGTGCCAGCAGTTTTGTGGGGTTTGGGGAGACCCAGTACTTC.

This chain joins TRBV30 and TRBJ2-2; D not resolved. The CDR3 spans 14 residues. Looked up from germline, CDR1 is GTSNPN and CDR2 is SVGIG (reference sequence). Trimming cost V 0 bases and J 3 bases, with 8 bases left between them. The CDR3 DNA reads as TGTGCCTGGAGTGTACGTCCCGACACCGGGGAGCTGTTTTTT. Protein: CAWSVRPDTGELFF.

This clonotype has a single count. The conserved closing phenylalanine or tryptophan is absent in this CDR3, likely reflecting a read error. The CDR3 sequence is CAWSAYTGSEAFL. For the CDR3, the DNA is TGTGCCTGGAGTGCCTACACGGGGTCTGAAGCTTTCCTT. The V and J genes are TRBV30 and TRBJ1-1; no reliable D call. The V and J ends lost 1 base and 6 bases respectively, with 12 bases between them. CDR1 is GTSNPN, CDR2 SVGIG, per germline (reference sequence). There are 13 residues in the CDR3.

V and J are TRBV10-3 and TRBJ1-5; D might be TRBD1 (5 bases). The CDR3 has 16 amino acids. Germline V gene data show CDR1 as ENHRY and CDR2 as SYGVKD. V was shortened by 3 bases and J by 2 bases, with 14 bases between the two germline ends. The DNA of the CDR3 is TGTGCCATCAGTGACCCAAGGGGTACAGGCAATCAGCCCCAGCATTTT. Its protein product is CAISDPRGTGNQPQHF.

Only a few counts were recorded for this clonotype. The chain's CDR3 is CAWSGLAGDTQYF. The CDR3 DNA reads as TGTGCCTGGAGTGGACTAGCGGGAGATACGCAGTATTTT. The chain uses TRBV30 and TRBJ2-3, with 10 nucleotides matching TRBD2. CDR3 size: 13 residues. Per the germline V gene, CDR1 is GTSNPN and CDR2 is SVGIG (reference sequence). Trimming cost V 1 base and J 5 bases; bases outside gene matches: 0.

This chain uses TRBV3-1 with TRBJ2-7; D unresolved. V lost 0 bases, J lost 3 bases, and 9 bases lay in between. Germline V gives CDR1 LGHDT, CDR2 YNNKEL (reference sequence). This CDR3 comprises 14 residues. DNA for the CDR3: TGTGCCAGCAGCCAAGACGAGCGAATCTACGAGCAGTACTTC. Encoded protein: CASSQDERIYEQYF.

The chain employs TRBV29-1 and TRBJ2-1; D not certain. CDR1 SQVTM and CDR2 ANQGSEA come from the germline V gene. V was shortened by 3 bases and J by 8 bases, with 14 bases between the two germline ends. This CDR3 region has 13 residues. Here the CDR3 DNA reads TGCAGCGTTGATGTCCCGTCCCTAGATGAGCAGTTCTTC. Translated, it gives CSVDVPSLDEQFF.

This CDR3 reads CASTDLTSGVYNEQFF. The DNA of the CDR3 is TGTGCCAGCACCGACCTCACTAGCGGGGTTTACAATGAGCAGTTCTTC. This chain links TRBV6-6 with TRBJ2-1, with 10 bases matching TRBD2. The CDR3 has 16 residues. The V gene end was trimmed by 7 bases and the J gene end by 4 bases; junction bases not matched to a gene: 10. Per germline, CDR1 MNHNY and CDR2 SVGAGI (reference sequence).

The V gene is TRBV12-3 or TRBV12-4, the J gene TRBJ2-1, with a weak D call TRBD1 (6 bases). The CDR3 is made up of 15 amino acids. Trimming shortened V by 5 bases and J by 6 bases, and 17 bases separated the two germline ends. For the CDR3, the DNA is TGTGCCAGCAGTCCCCGAGGGGGTTCGAGCAATGAGCAGTTCTTC. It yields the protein CASSPRGGSSNEQFF.

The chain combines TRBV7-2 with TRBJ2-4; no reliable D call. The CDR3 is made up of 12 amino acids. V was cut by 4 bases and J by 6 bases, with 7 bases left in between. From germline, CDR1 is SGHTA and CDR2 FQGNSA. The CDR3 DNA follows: TGTGCCAGCAGCTCCAGCATAAACATTCAGTACTTC. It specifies CASSSSINIQYF.

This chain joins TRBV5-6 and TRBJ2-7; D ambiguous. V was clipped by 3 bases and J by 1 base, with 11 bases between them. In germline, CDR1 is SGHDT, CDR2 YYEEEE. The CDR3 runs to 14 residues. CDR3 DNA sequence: TGTGCCAGCAGCTACTTACTGAGGTCCTACGAGCAGTACTTC. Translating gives CASSYLLRSYEQYF.

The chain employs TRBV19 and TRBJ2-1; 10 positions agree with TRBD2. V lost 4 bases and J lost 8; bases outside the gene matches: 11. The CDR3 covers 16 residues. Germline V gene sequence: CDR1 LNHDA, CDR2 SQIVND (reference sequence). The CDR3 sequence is CASSTLTSGARHEQFF. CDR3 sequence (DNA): TGTGCCAGTAGTACTCTCACTAGCGGGGCCCGGCATGAGCAGTTCTTC.

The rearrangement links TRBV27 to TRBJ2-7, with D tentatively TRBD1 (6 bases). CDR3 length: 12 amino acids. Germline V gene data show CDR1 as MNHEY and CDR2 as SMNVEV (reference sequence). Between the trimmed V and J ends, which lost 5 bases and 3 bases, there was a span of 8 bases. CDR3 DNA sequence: TGTGCCAGCAGTAGGGACAACTACGAGCAGTACTTC. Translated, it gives CASSRDNYEQYF.

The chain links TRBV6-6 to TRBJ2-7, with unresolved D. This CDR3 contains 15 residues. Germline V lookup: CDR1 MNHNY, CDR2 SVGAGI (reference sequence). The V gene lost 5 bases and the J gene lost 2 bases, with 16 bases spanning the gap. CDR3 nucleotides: TGTGCCAGCAGTGATCTCCGGGTACAACCCTACGAGCAGTACTTC. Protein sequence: CASSDLRVQPYEQYF.

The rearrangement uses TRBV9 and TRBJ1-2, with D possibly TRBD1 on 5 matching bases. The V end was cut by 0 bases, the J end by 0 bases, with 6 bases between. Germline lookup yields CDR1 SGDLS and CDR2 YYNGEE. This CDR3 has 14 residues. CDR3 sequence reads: CASSVGRANYGYTF. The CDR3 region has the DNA TGTGCCAGCAGCGTAGGCAGGGCTAACTATGGCTACACCTTC.

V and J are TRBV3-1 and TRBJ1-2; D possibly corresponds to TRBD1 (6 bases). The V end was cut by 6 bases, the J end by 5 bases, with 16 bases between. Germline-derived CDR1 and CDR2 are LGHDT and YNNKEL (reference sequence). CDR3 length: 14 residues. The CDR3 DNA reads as TGTGCCAGCAGTCGAGACACAGGGATTTATGGCTACACCTTC. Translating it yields CASSRDTGIYGYTF. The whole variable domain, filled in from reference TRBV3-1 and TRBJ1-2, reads DTAVSQTPKYLVTQMGNDKSIKCEQNLGHDTMYWYKQDSKKFLKIMFSYNNKELIINETVPNRFSPKSPDKAHLNLHINSLELGDSAVYFCASSRDTGIYGYTFGSGTRLTVV.

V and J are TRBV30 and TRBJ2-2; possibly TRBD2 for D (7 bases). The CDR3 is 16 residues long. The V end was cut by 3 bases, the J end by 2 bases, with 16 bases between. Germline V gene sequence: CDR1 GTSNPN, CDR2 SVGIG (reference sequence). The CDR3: CAWSGGLAVNTGELFF. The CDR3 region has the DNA TGTGCCTGGAGCGGGGGGCTAGCGGTAAACACCGGGGAGCTGTTTTTT.

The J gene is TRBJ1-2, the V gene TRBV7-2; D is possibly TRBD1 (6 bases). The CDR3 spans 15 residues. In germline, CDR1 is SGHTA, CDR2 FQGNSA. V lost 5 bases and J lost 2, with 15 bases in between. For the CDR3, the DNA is TGTGCCAGCAGCGAAGGACAGACCCCAAACTATGGCTACACCTTC. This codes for CASSEGQTPNYGYTF.